These 27 T cell receptor beta chains were sequenced from one sample in a study of cytomegalovirus exposure and HLA in healthy donors. PCR used 60 Vbeta primers and 13 Jbeta primers. The protocol was immunoSEQ multiplex PCR, while the TCRdb copy is restricted to in-frame clones and leaves out a portion. Among 45,000 to 60,000 clones, 73% were seen once, and the ten largest hold about 3%. What was sequenced was PBMCs. These receptors were taken from a man younger than 35 in good health and CMV-seronegative.

Note on this clone: An end of the junction does not agree with germline; a read error may underlie this. The chain is built from TRBV20-1 and TRBJ1-2, with unresolved D. Germline values: CDR1 DFQATT, CDR2 SNEGSKA (reference sequence). The CDR3 totals 10 residues. CDR3: CSALHQVYGF. The CDR3 coding sequence is TGCAGTGCCCTCCATCAGGTTTACGGCTTC.

The chain couples TRBV18 to TRBJ2-1; maybe TRBD2 (6 bases). Germline CDR1 is KGHSH and CDR2 is LQKENI. V lost 6 bases, J lost 0 bases, and 15 bases lay in between. The CDR3 extends over 16 amino acids. The CDR3 DNA follows: TGTGCCAGCTCCTCATTAGCGGTCAGCTCCTACAATGAGCAGTTCTTC. Protein: CASSSLAVSSYNEQFF.

This chain uses TRBV6-1 with TRBJ1-5; 7 nucleotides align to TRBD1. Trimming took 3 bases from V and 5 from J; bases not matched to a gene: 7. This CDR3 is built from 15 residues. Looked up from germline, CDR1 is MNHNS and CDR2 is SASEGT. The CDR3 spells CASSESGGSDQPQHF. The DNA of the CDR3 is TGTGCCAGCAGTGAGTCAGGGGGATCGGATCAGCCCCAGCATTTT.

V is TRBV6-5 and J is TRBJ2-1, with 7 bases that match TRBD2. Germline V gene lookup returns CDR1 MNHEY and CDR2 SVGAGI. J gave up 0 bases and V 6 bases, and 5 bases lay outside the gene matches. This CDR3 comprises 15 residues. This CDR3 reads CASRPRENSYNEQFF. The CDR3 DNA sequence: TGTGCCAGCAGACCGCGGGAGAACTCCTACAATGAGCAGTTCTTC.

This clone has a handful of counts. The chain uses TRBV7-2 and TRBJ2-2; D is uncertain. The CDR3 runs 16 residues. V gave up 0 bases and J gave up 7 bases, with 15 bases separating them. Germline V gene data show CDR1 as SGHTA and CDR2 as FQGNSA. CDR3 region: CASSLAFQARHGELFF. The CDR3 DNA follows: TGTGCCAGCAGCTTAGCTTTTCAGGCACGACACGGGGAGCTGTTTTTT.

CDR3 DNA: TGCGCCAGCAGCCAAGGGGGACTAGCGGGAACCGGCGAGCAGTTCTTC. Translated: CASSQGGLAGTGEQFF. This chain joins TRBV4-3 and TRBJ2-1; TRBD2 matches 13 bases. The CDR3 consists of 16 residues. V shed 1 base, J shed 10 bases, and the junction held 7 bases outside the gene matches. CDR1 is LGHNA and CDR2 is YSLEER in the germline V gene.

The chain combines TRBV7-8 with TRBJ1-1; D might be TRBD1 (5 bases). V lost 1 base and J 0 bases, leaving 9 bases between the germline ends. This CDR3 contains 15 residues. Germline assignment: CDR1 SGHVS and CDR2 FQNEAQ. CDR3 DNA sequence: TGTGCCAGCAGCTTAGGAAGACAGTTGAACACTGAAGCTTTCTTT. It encodes CASSLGRQLNTEAFF.

This chain joins TRBV7-8 and TRBJ1-5; D possibly corresponds to TRBD1 (5 bases). This CDR3 comprises 14 residues. V shed 4 bases and J shed 3 bases, with 10 bases lying between them. In germline, CDR1 is SGHVS, CDR2 FQNEAQ. The CDR3 sequence is CASSSRVFNQPQHF. The CDR3 DNA reads TGTGCCAGCAGCTCCAGGGTCTTCAATCAGCCCCAGCATTTT.

The V call is TRBV4-3, the J call TRBJ2-1; TRBD2 matches at 11 bases. This CDR3 region has 16 residues. Germline V gene data show CDR1 as LGHNA and CDR2 as YSLEER. After removal of 4 bases from V and 4 bases from J, the junction contained 6 bases not matched to a gene. CDR3 protein: CASSLGTSGPYNEQFF. In nucleotides, the CDR3 is TGCGCCAGCAGCCTCGGGACTAGCGGACCTTACAATGAGCAGTTCTTC.

This clone was found once. The rearrangement links TRBV14 to TRBJ1-2; TRBD1 matches 8 bases. The CDR3 has 17 residues. The V and J ends lost 4 bases and 8 bases, in that order; junction bases with no gene match: 18. Germline V gives CDR1 SGHDN, CDR2 FVKESK. The CDR3 DNA reads as TGTGCCAGCAGCCTTATGGGGAGGACAGGGAAAATGCGGGGCTACACCTTC. The encoded protein is CASSLMGRTGKMRGYTF.

This clone has just one count. At one boundary the junction diverges from the germline segment, which might be a read error. V gene TRBV7-2 combines with J gene TRBJ2-6, with D perhaps matching TRBD1 (6 bases). The CDR3 spans 18 residues. Looked up from germline, CDR1 is SGHTA and CDR2 is FQGNSA. The CDR3, as DNA: TGTGCCAGCAGCTTAGTGGTAGAAGCCCCGACAGGTCAGGGAGCTTGTTCTTTC. Translated, it gives CASSLVVEAPTGQGACSF.

In its sample, this clone was seen once. The chain combines TRBV29-1 with TRBJ2-2; TRBD1 matches 8 bases. The CDR3 sequence is 16 residues long. Per germline, CDR1 SQVTM and CDR2 ANQGSEA. V shed 3 bases and J 6 bases; nucleotides not matched to a gene: 12. The CDR3 nucleotides are TGCAGCGTTGATGTGGATGGCAGGGGGCGTTCCGGGGAGCTGTTTTTT. Translation: CSVDVDGRGRSGELFF.

The chain links TRBV30 to TRBJ1-2; D gene uncertain. The CDR3 loop spans 16 amino acids. Germline lookup yields CDR1 GTSNPN and CDR2 SVGIG (reference sequence). V lost 0 bases, J lost 0 bases, and 14 bases lay in between. CDR3 nucleotides: TGTGCCTGGAGTGTTGCGGACTGGTACTCTAACTATGGCTACACCTTC. Residues: CAWSVADWYSNYGYTF.

The V gene is TRBV4-3, the J gene TRBJ2-1; 10 bases fit TRBD1. The trim removed 3 bases at V and 3 bases at J, leaving 2 bases unmatched. This CDR3 is 15 amino acids long. Germline V gives CDR1 LGHNA, CDR2 YSLEER. CDR3 sequence: CASSQGTGVYNEQFF. The CDR3 DNA reads as TGCGCCAGCAGCCAGGGGACAGGGGTCTACAATGAGCAGTTCTTC.

CDR3 sequence (DNA): TGCAGCGGGGGACAGTCCTACGAGCAGTACTTC. It specifies CSGGQSYEQYF. The rearrangement uses TRBV29-1 and TRBJ2-7, with TRBD1 matching 7 bases. The V gene end was trimmed by 7 bases and the J gene end by 1 base; junction bases not matched to a gene: 1. CDR1 and CDR2 (germline): SQVTM, ANQGSEA. The CDR3 runs 11 residues.

The sample holds a few counts of this clone. The V and J genes are TRBV28 and TRBJ1-1; TRBD1 aligns across 8 bases. V lost 6 bases, J lost 2 bases, and 14 bases stayed unmatched. The CDR3 sequence is 17 residues long. The germline CDR1 and CDR2 sequences are MDHEN and SYDVKM. CDR3 in amino acids: CASSFGTGAGTNTEAFF. CDR3 DNA sequence: TGTGCCAGCAGCTTTGGGACAGGCGCTGGAACAAACACTGAAGCTTTCTTT.

V is TRBV25-1 and J is TRBJ1-1; no reliable D call. Germline-derived CDR1 and CDR2 are MGHDK and SYGVNS. V was shortened by 3 bases and J by 6 bases, with 17 bases between the two germline ends. This CDR3 contains 15 residues. In nucleotides, the CDR3 is TGTGCCAGCAGTGATCCCGGGCCGGGAGGCCCTGAAGCTTTCTTT. Amino acids: CASSDPGPGGPEAFF. The entire variable domain, with the rest obtained from reference TRBV25-1 and TRBJ1-1, is as follows: EADIYQTPRYLVIGTGKKITLECSQTMGHDKMYWYQQDPGMELHLIHYSYGVNSTEKGDLSSESTVSRIRTEHFPLTLESARPSHTSQYLCASSDPGPGGPEAFFGQGTRLTVV.

The sample holds a few counts of this clone. The chain couples TRBV10-1 to TRBJ1-1; D possibly corresponds to TRBD1 (6 bases). There are 14 residues in the CDR3. CDR1 WNHNN and CDR2 SYGVQD come from the germline V gene (reference sequence). V gave up 5 bases and J gave up 2 bases, with 12 bases separating them. CDR3 nucleotides: TGCGCCAGCAGTTCGGACAGTCCTAACACTGAAGCTTTCTTT. Translating it yields CASSSDSPNTEAFF.

This chain connects TRBV6-1 to TRBJ2-3; possibly TRBD1 for D (5 bases). Between the trimmed V and J ends, which lost 6 bases and 2 bases, there was a span of 12 bases. The germline V gene has CDR1 MNHNS and CDR2 SASEGT. CDR3 length equals 14 residues. This CDR3 reads CASRKGVNTDTQYF. For the CDR3, the DNA is TGTGCCAGCAGAAAAGGGGTGAACACAGATACGCAGTATTTT.

This chain uses TRBV29-1 with TRBJ2-1; 9 bases fit TRBD2. Germline CDR1 SQVTM, CDR2 ANQGSEA. The CDR3 is 15 amino acids. Germline trimming cut 5 bases from V and 3 bases from J; bases unmatched to any gene: 8. The CDR3 DNA reads as TGCAGCGTTTCCTTTCTAGCGGGGAACTACAATGAGCAGTTCTTC. Amino acids: CSVSFLAGNYNEQFF.

This clone was counted a few times. The genes are TRBV30 and TRBJ2-6; 9 bases are a match to TRBD2. Germline V gene sequence: CDR1 GTSNPN, CDR2 SVGIG (reference sequence). The CDR3 loop spans 17 amino acids. Trimming cost V 3 bases and J 0 bases; bases outside gene matches: 6. CDR3 sequence (DNA): TGTGCCTGGAGGACTAGCGGAGCGAACTCTGGGGCCAACGTCCTGACTTTC. Translation gives CAWRTSGANSGANVLTF.

CDR3: CASKTGERDTGELFF. CDR3 nucleotides: TGCGCCAGCAAGACAGGGGAGAGGGACACCGGGGAGCTGTTTTTT. The J gene is TRBJ2-2, the V gene TRBV5-1, with 8 bases identical to TRBD1. Trimming took 6 bases from V and 3 from J; bases not matched to a gene: 7. The CDR3 runs 15 residues. Germline-derived CDR1 and CDR2 are SGHRS and YFSETQ.

This clone was seen more than once but under ten times. The chain links TRBV4-1 to TRBJ2-7, with unresolved D. The CDR3 covers 15 residues. Trimming took off 0 bases at V and 0 bases at J, with 9 bases between the two ends. Germline V lookup: CDR1 MGHRA, CDR2 YSYEKL. The CDR3 DNA reads as TGCGCCAGCAGCCAAGATCTTTCTCCCTCCTACGAGCAGTACTTC. It specifies CASSQDLSPSYEQYF.

The chain uses TRBV4-2 and TRBJ1-3; D is undetermined. CDR1 is LGHNA, CDR2 YNFKEQ, per germline. V was clipped by 3 bases and J by 1 base, with 10 bases between them. The CDR3 length is 15 residues. The CDR3: CASSHQVSSGNTIYF. CDR3 sequence (DNA): TGTGCCAGCAGCCATCAAGTGAGTTCTGGAAACACCATATATTTT.

This rearrangement joins TRBV7-8 to TRBJ1-5; the D is unclear. The CDR3 sequence is 14 residues long. V was trimmed by 8 bases and J by 3 bases, leaving 14 bases between them. CDR1 and CDR2 (germline): SGHVS, FQNEAQ. CDR3 region: CASGGRDNNQPQHF. In DNA form, the CDR3 reads TGTGCCAGCGGAGGCAGAGATAACAATCAGCCCCAGCATTTT.

This clone has just a few counts. The same CDR3 can be traced to other DNA sequences in this sample. This chain connects TRBV29-1 to TRBJ2-7; D possibly corresponds to TRBD1 (6 bases). Germline V CDR1 and CDR2: SQVTM, ANQGSEA. The V and J ends lost 4 bases and 3 bases respectively, with 10 bases between them. The CDR3 runs to 12 residues. CDR3: CSVGQGNYEQYF. The CDR3 DNA sequence: TGCAGCGTTGGCCAGGGGAACTACGAGCAGTACTTC.

CDR3 nucleotides: TGTGCCCAGGGACAGGCCCCTGGAAACACCATATATTTT. Its translation is CAQGQAPGNTIYF. J is TRBJ1-3 and V is TRBV7-9; TRBD1 aligns across 8 bases. V lost 11 bases and J lost 2; bases outside the gene matches: 5. Germline values: CDR1 SEHNR, CDR2 FQNEAQ (reference sequence). The length of the CDR3 is 13 residues.